The entry below gives a single TCR beta chain sequence along with its context. Its antigen is unidentified. This entry is derived from a study of cytomegalovirus exposure and HLA in healthy donors. Study findings and constraints: Three chains linked to CMV were shown in vitro to be specific for CMV antigens.

Primers: 60 Vbeta forward and 13 Jbeta reverse. Using immunoSEQ multiplex PCR, the repertoire was profiled, and TCRdb retains in-frame clones only, with some absent. The sample table sets out 75,000 to 95,000 clones. The specimen was PBMCs. This sequence originates from a woman aged 60-70 years in good health and CMV-seronegative.

CDR3 amino acids: CASSPAGQGAGEQYF. DNA of the CDR3: TGTGCCAGCTCACCCGCGGGACAGGGGGCGGGGGAGCAGTACTTC. The chain recombines TRBV18 with TRBJ2-7, with 12 bases lining up with TRBD1. Trimming cost V 3 bases and J 7 bases; bases outside gene matches: 7. This CDR3 comprises 15 residues. CDR1 is KGHSH, CDR2 LQKENI, per germline.